One sample yielded the 32 T cell receptor beta chains listed below, sequenced in a study of radiotherapy plus CTLA-4 blockade in lung cancer. The repertoire was sequenced with immunoSEQ multiplex PCR; TCRdb's copy has only in-frame clones and lacks some. Among tens of thousands of clones listed, about four fifths were seen once. The sample in question was peripheral blood, obtained from a patient treated with radiotherapy plus ipilimumab. Receptor source: a human donor with non-small cell lung cancer that progressed on radiotherapy plus ipilimumab.

The chain is built from TRBV28 and TRBJ1-5; possible D gene TRBD1, 5 bases. Germline V gene sequence: CDR1 MDHEN, CDR2 SYDVKM. The V and J ends lost 10 bases and 2 bases respectively, with 18 bases between them. The CDR3 length is 15 residues. Here the CDR3 reads CATLIGAGGNQPQHF. In nucleotides, the CDR3 is TGTGCCACCTTAATTGGGGCGGGCGGCAATCAGCCCCAGCATTTT.

The rearrangement uses TRBV4-2 and TRBJ1-3, with D perhaps matching TRBD1 (5 bases). The CDR3 is 15 amino acids. The V gene's germline CDR1 is LGHNA and CDR2 YNFKEQ. V was shortened by 0 bases and J by 1 base, with 7 bases between the two germline ends. CDR3 DNA sequence: TGTGCCAGCAGCCAAGAGGGGGGGTCTGGAAACACCATATATTTT. Protein: CASSQEGGSGNTIYF.

The chain recombines TRBV6-1 with TRBJ2-3; D possibly corresponds to TRBD1 (6 bases). This CDR3 spans 15 amino acids. Trimming pared 6 bases from V and 1 base from J, leaving 14 bases between. Germline loops: CDR1 MNHNS, CDR2 SASEGT. CDR3 nucleotides: TGTGCCAGCAGGGACGACAGGCCGCGCACAGATACGCAGTATTTT. Translated: CASRDDRPRTDTQYF.

As regards this clone: At one of its ends the junction is not consistent with the germline gene, which may arise from a read error. The rearrangement uses TRBV5-1 and TRBJ2-7; D assignment may be TRBD1 or TRBD2 (5 bases each). The CDR3 has 15 residues. Germline V lookup: CDR1 SGHRS, CDR2 YFSETQ. CDR3: CASSTLGDQSSEQYF. The CDR3 DNA reads TGCGCCAGCAGCACCCTCGGGGACCAGTCCTCCGAGCAGTACTTC.

The chain employs TRBV6-1 and TRBJ2-7; 10 bases fit TRBD2. This CDR3 is built from 19 residues. With V trimmed by 0 bases and J by 1 base, 12 bases remained unmatched. Per germline, CDR1 MNHNS and CDR2 SASEGT. Here the CDR3 reads CASSEAWELAGVFSYEQYF. In DNA, the CDR3 is TGTGCCAGCAGTGAAGCTTGGGAGCTAGCGGGAGTCTTTTCCTACGAGCAGTACTTC.

V and J are TRBV9 and TRBJ2-7, with a weak D call TRBD1 (5 bases). V was shortened by 0 bases and J by 5 bases, with 9 bases between the two germline ends. This CDR3 comprises 13 residues. Germline V gives CDR1 SGDLS, CDR2 YYNGEE. The CDR3 region has the DNA TGTGCCAGCAGCGTAGGTCCAGGGAACGAGCAGTACTTC. Its translation: CASSVGPGNEQYF.

The chain recombines TRBV25-1 with TRBJ2-3; 7 nucleotides align to TRBD1. CDR1 is MGHDK and CDR2 is SYGVNS in the germline V gene. V shed 4 bases and J 6 bases; nucleotides not matched to a gene: 7. The CDR3 is 14 residues long. DNA of the CDR3: TGTGCCAGCAGTGTGGCAGGGGGTCTCGATACGCAGTATTTT. Amino acid sequence: CASSVAGGLDTQYF.

V usage is TRBV6-1 and J usage is TRBJ2-5; D is uncertain. The V gene's germline CDR1 is MNHNS and CDR2 SASEGT. This CDR3 is 14 amino acids long. The V end lost 1 base, the J end lost 4 bases, and 10 bases lay between the germline ends. CDR3 sequence (DNA): TGTGCCAGCAGTGAAGTGGTGGGCAGAGAGACCCAGTACTTC. Its translation is CASSEVVGRETQYF.

The V gene is TRBV30, the J gene TRBJ1-2, with D tentatively TRBD1 (6 bases). Trimming took off 3 bases at V and 0 bases at J, with 26 bases between the two ends. This CDR3 is built from 19 residues. Germline CDR1 is GTSNPN and CDR2 is SVGIG (reference sequence). This CDR3 is CAWRVPGLQGTLSNYGYTF. The CDR3 bases are TGTGCCTGGAGGGTCCCAGGTTTGCAGGGGACTTTATCTAACTATGGCTACACCTTC.

The chain links TRBV9 to TRBJ2-1, with TRBD2 matching over 8 bases. Germline lookup yields CDR1 SGDLS and CDR2 YYNGEE. Trimming took 2 bases from V and 8 from J; bases not matched to a gene: 9. The CDR3 runs 15 residues. DNA of the CDR3: TGTGCCAGCAGCGTGCAAGCGGGAGAATTCCATGAGCAGTTCTTC. It specifies CASSVQAGEFHEQFF.

Comments on this clone: A read error may produce the germline difference seen at one junction end. J is TRBJ1-4 and V is TRBV15; D not certain. Per the germline V gene, CDR1 is LNHNV and CDR2 is YYDKDF (reference sequence). This CDR3 spans 12 amino acids. In DNA, the CDR3 is TGTGCCACCAGCCGAGAGAATGAAAAACTGTTTTTT. It codes for CATSRENEKLFF.

V and J are TRBV5-8 and TRBJ1-5; D is uncertain. CDR3 length equals 13 residues. Germline V CDR1 and CDR2: SGHTS, YDEGEE. With 1 base removed from V and 6 bases from J, the gap between germline ends came to 8 bases. CDR3 in amino acids: CASSLQDGQPQHF. CDR3 sequence (DNA): TGTGCCAGCAGCTTGCAGGACGGTCAGCCCCAGCATTTT.

The chain carries TRBV11-2 and TRBJ2-4; D may be TRBD1 or TRBD2 (5 bases each). The CDR3 length is 15 residues. Trimming removed 2 bases at V and 9 bases at J, with 17 bases between. Germline CDR1 reads SGHAT; CDR2 reads FQNNGV. The CDR3 DNA reads TGTGCCAGCAGCTTATCGCCCGGGGCCAGTGGCATTCAGTACTTC. Protein sequence: CASSLSPGASGIQYF.

The chain employs TRBV18 and TRBJ1-1, with 8 bases fitting TRBD1. There are 15 residues in the CDR3. With V trimmed by 3 bases and J by 0 bases, 3 bases remained unmatched. Germline CDR1 KGHSH, CDR2 LQKENI. The CDR3: CASSPGQEMNTEAFF. For the CDR3, the DNA is TGTGCCAGCTCACCGGGACAGGAAATGAACACTGAAGCTTTCTTT.

V is TRBV28 and J is TRBJ1-3; TRBD1 matches at 8 bases. The germline V gene encodes CDR1 MDHEN and CDR2 SYDVKM. This CDR3 has 19 amino acids. The V and J ends lost 7 bases and 0 bases, in that order; junction bases with no gene match: 17. CDR3 residues: CASTSFPWDRRSSGNTIYF. In nucleotides, the CDR3 is TGTGCCAGCACCTCCTTCCCCTGGGACAGGCGAAGCTCTGGAAACACCATATATTTT.

The chain combines TRBV28 with TRBJ2-7; no reliable D call. Germline CDR1 is MDHEN and CDR2 is SYDVKM. The CDR3 is 10 residues long. Trimming removed 2 bases from V and 7 bases from J, with 3 bases in between. In DNA, the CDR3 is TGTGCCAGCAGTTTAAATGAGCAGTACTTC. This codes for CASSLNEQYF.

CDR3 sequence reads: CASSYLDRSLGNEQFF. CDR3 in DNA: TGTGCCAGCAGTTACCTAGATAGGTCCTTGGGAAATGAGCAGTTCTTC. The chain employs TRBV6-5 and TRBJ2-1; D gene unclear. The CDR3 spans 16 residues. Germline CDR1 MNHEY, CDR2 SVGAGI. V was cut by 2 bases and J by 7 bases, with 18 bases left in between.

This clone was seen a few times. The chain recombines TRBV6-1 with TRBJ2-1; 9 nucleotides agree with TRBD1. This CDR3 comprises 14 residues. The V gene end was trimmed by 6 bases and the J gene end by 7 bases; junction bases not matched to a gene: 7. Germline CDR1 and CDR2: MNHNS and SASEGT. CDR3 in amino acids: CASRGQGVSNEQFF. In DNA form, the CDR3 reads TGTGCCAGCAGGGGACAGGGAGTGTCGAATGAGCAGTTCTTC.

The chain carries TRBV25-1 and TRBJ2-3, with D hard to call. The germline V gene encodes CDR1 MGHDK and CDR2 SYGVNS. The CDR3 runs to 11 residues. V was clipped by 8 bases and J by 6 bases, with 9 bases between them. The CDR3: CASAAGDTQYF. The CDR3 DNA reads as TGTGCCAGCGCCGCTGGGGATACGCAGTATTTT. The whole variable domain, filled in from reference TRBV25-1 and TRBJ2-3, reads EADIYQTPRYLVIGTGKKITLECSQTMGHDKMYWYQQDPGMELHLIHYSYGVNSTEKGDLSSESTVSRIRTEHFPLTLESARPSHTSQYLCASAAGDTQYFGPGTRLTVL.

In this sample, this clone turned up once. This CDR3 reads CAWSVRLAGYNEQFF. CDR3 sequence (DNA): TGTGCCTGGAGTGTGAGGCTAGCGGGGTACAATGAGCAGTTCTTC. The chain uses TRBV30 and TRBJ2-1; TRBD2 agrees at 9 bases. The V gene's germline CDR1 is GTSNPN and CDR2 SVGIG (reference sequence). The ends lost 0 bases at V and 4 bases at J; junction bases unmatched: 4. CDR3 length: 15 residues.

The rearrangement uses TRBV5-1 and TRBJ1-2; D remains ambiguous. This CDR3 is 15 amino acids long. Germline CDR1 SGHRS, CDR2 YFSETQ. V lost 2 bases to trimming and J lost 4 bases, with 15 bases between them. CDR3 nucleotides: TGCGCCAGCAGCTTTGAACCCGGGGAGGTCTATGGCTACACCTTC. This translates into CASSFEPGEVYGYTF.

This sequence joins TRBV19 and TRBJ1-1, with 8 bases that match TRBD1. The V and J ends lost 3 bases and 7 bases, in that order; junction bases with no gene match: 4. This CDR3 comprises 13 residues. Germline values: CDR1 LNHDA, CDR2 SQIVND (reference sequence). CDR3 coding DNA: TGTGCCAGTAGTATCAGGGGGCTCAGTGAAGCTTTCTTT. It codes for CASSIRGLSEAFF.

This clone has just a few counts. This sequence joins TRBV6-1 and TRBJ2-7; 8 positions agree with TRBD2. V lost 0 bases and J lost 3; bases outside the gene matches: 4. Germline V lookup: CDR1 MNHNS, CDR2 SASEGT. This CDR3 region has 15 residues. Written as DNA, the CDR3 is TGTGCCAGCAGTGAAGCGCGTAGCGGGAACTACGAGCAGTACGTC. It specifies CASSEARSGNYEQYV.

V and J are TRBV9 and TRBJ2-1, with 13 bases that match TRBD2. Germline V gene sequence: CDR1 SGDLS, CDR2 YYNGEE. J gave up 6 bases and V 1 base, and 7 bases lay outside the gene matches. The CDR3 length is 17 residues. Here the CDR3 reads CASSVTRTSGSLNEQFF. CDR3 in DNA: TGTGCCAGCAGCGTAACCCGGACTAGCGGGAGCCTCAATGAGCAGTTCTTC.

The rearrangement joins TRBV9 to TRBJ2-3; TRBD1 matches at 9 bases. With V trimmed by 0 bases and J by 3 bases, 5 bases remained unmatched. CDR3 size: 16 residues. The germline V gene encodes CDR1 SGDLS and CDR2 YYNGEE. CDR3 nucleotides: TGTGCCAGCAGCGTAGGAGGGACAGGGAGGACAGATACGCAGTATTTT. This translates into CASSVGGTGRTDTQYF.

The chain joins TRBV9 to TRBJ2-4, with D unresolved. The ends were cut back, 3 bases at V and 7 bases at J, with 14 bases in the middle. The germline V gene encodes CDR1 SGDLS and CDR2 YYNGEE. There are 14 residues in the CDR3. The CDR3 spells CASSADLGSNIQYF. The CDR3 coding sequence is TGTGCCAGCAGCGCTGACCTAGGTAGTAACATTCAGTACTTC.

The chain couples TRBV30 to TRBJ1-2; D is uncertain. The CDR3 covers 15 residues. CDR1 and CDR2 from the germline V gene are GTSNPN and SVGIG (reference sequence). V dropped 2 bases and J dropped 1 base, with 14 bases sitting between them. The CDR3 loop is CAWSRGGSYNYGYTF. The CDR3 bases are TGTGCCTGGAGTCGCGGCGGCAGCTATAACTATGGCTACACCTTC. Supplemented by reference TRBV30 and TRBJ1-2, the full variable domain reads SQTIHQWPATLVQPVGSPLSLECTVEGTSNPNLYWYRQAAGRGLQLLFYSVGIGQISSEVPQNLSASRPQDRQFILSSKKLLLSDSGFYLCAWSRGGSYNYGYTFGSGTRLTVV.

This chain uses TRBV19 with TRBJ1-1, with D uncertain. The CDR3 runs 13 residues. The germline gives CDR1 LNHDA, CDR2 SQIVND (reference sequence). Trimming took off 6 bases at V and 1 base at J, with 9 bases between the two ends. DNA of the CDR3: TGTGCCAGTAGCCAGCAGAAGAACACTGAAGCTTTCTTT. It encodes CASSQQKNTEAFF. The full variable domain, with the rest looked up from reference TRBV19 and TRBJ1-1, is DGGITQSPKYLFRKEGQNVTLSCEQNLNHDAMYWYRQDPGQGLRLIYYSQIVNDFQKGDIAEGYSVSREKKESFPLTVTSAQKNPTAFYLCASSQQKNTEAFFGQGTRLTVV.

The genes are TRBV7-6 and TRBJ1-2; D gene unclear. Germline V gives CDR1 SGHVS, CDR2 FNYEAQ. V was clipped by 8 bases and J by 8 bases, with 15 bases between them. The CDR3 extends over 12 amino acids. CDR3 residues: CASSALGIGYTF. The CDR3 coding sequence is TGTGCCAGCTCAGCGTTGGGTATCGGCTACACCTTC.

J is TRBJ2-4 and V is TRBV19; TRBD1 matches at 7 bases. The CDR3 sequence is 13 residues long. With 7 bases clipped from V and 6 bases from J, the junction kept 6 bases outside the gene matches. Looked up from germline, CDR1 is LNHDA and CDR2 is SQIVND (reference sequence). The CDR3 loop reads CASKRDSANIQYF. The CDR3 DNA sequence: TGTGCCAGTAAAAGGGACAGCGCAAACATTCAGTACTTC.

On this clone itself: The junction does not match germline at one end; this may be a read error. CDR3 in amino acids: CASSITANTGELSF. CDR3 nucleotides: TGTGCCAGTAGTATAACAGCGAACACCGGGGAGCTGTCTTTT. The chain has TRBV19 and TRBJ2-2; D perhaps matches TRBD2 (5 bases). The CDR3 totals 14 residues. The V gene's germline CDR1 is LNHDA and CDR2 SQIVND (reference sequence).

The count of this clone is one. This chain links TRBV6-4 with TRBJ2-2, with TRBD1 matching 9 bases. V was clipped by 0 bases and J by 5 bases; unmatched bases: 1. CDR3 length equals 15 residues. Germline values: CDR1 MRHNA, CDR2 SNTAGT. The CDR3 here is CASSDSTGGTGELFF. The CDR3 nucleotides read TGTGCCAGCAGTGACTCGACAGGGGGTACCGGGGAGCTGTTTTTT.